Listed below are T cell receptor beta chains from one sample, sequenced in a study of blood T cell repertoires in COVID-19. Profiled with immunoSEQ multiplex PCR; TCRdb holds only in-frame clones, not every one. There are 150,000 or so clones in the sample; more than 80% occur only once, and less than 0.6% lies in the top ten. Sequencing used peripheral blood. The receptor source for this set is a man aged 45-60 years with acute or convalescent COVID-19. Each CDR3 is given without its conserved first and last residue. A D gene is named only where the DNA matches it firmly.

J gene: TRBJ2-3; CDR3 length: 20; D gene: TRBD2; V gene: TRBV5-1; CDR3 protein: ASSPRTRLATIQTDLTDTQY
J gene: TRBJ2-3; CDR3 length: 12; D gene: TRBD2; V gene: TRBV5-4; CDR3 protein: ASPALADRDTQY
J gene: TRBJ2-6; CDR3 length: 14; D gene: -; V gene: TRBV4-2; CDR3 protein: ASSQDTSSGANVLT
J gene: TRBJ1-3; CDR3 length: 12; D gene: -; V gene: TRBV7-2; CDR3 protein: ASSLALAGNTIY
J gene: TRBJ1-2; CDR3 length: 13; D gene: -; V gene: TRBV28; CDR3 protein: ASSLSGQPSYGYT
J gene: TRBJ1-6; CDR3 length: 12; D gene: -; V gene: TRBV2; CDR3 protein: ASSEGRANSPLH
J gene: TRBJ2-3; CDR3 length: 14; D gene: -; V gene: TRBV5-4; CDR3 protein: ASSNPRTEFTDTQY
J gene: TRBJ2-4; CDR3 length: 11; D gene: TRBD1; V gene: TRBV24-1; CDR3 protein: ATSEPTGVFQY
J gene: TRBJ2-2; CDR3 length: 18; D gene: TRBD1; V gene: TRBV18; CDR3 protein: ASSLRGTGIEIKNTGELF
J gene: TRBJ1-2; CDR3 length: 13; D gene: -; V gene: TRBV7-9; CDR3 protein: ASTDWRDQRPLYT
J gene: TRBJ2-3; CDR3 length: 13; D gene: TRBD1; V gene: TRBV29-1; CDR3 protein: SVERTGGAADTQY
J gene: TRBJ2-7; CDR3 length: 13; D gene: TRBD1; V gene: TRBV10-3; CDR3 protein: AISDRTGGTYEQY
J gene: TRBJ2-7; CDR3 length: 13; D gene: -; V gene: TRBV7-6; CDR3 protein: ASSSRETKGYEQY
J gene: TRBJ2-5; CDR3 length: 13; D gene: -; V gene: TRBV2; CDR3 protein: ASSEALGRGETQY
J gene: TRBJ2-2; CDR3 length: 15; D gene: TRBD2; V gene: TRBV5-6; CDR3 protein: ASSLRLAGGFTGELF
J gene: TRBJ1-2; CDR3 length: 11; D gene: TRBD1; V gene: TRBV7-3; CDR3 protein: ASSLTGTDGYT
J gene: TRBJ2-3; CDR3 length: 11; D gene: -; V gene: TRBV4-3; CDR3 protein: ASSLGTTDTQY
J gene: TRBJ2-5; CDR3 length: 12; D gene: TRBD1; V gene: TRBV5-1; CDR3 protein: ASSPGQVQETQY
J gene: TRBJ1-2; CDR3 length: 13; D gene: TRBD1; V gene: TRBV9; CDR3 protein: ASSATSGTVYGYT
J gene: TRBJ1-2; CDR3 length: 13; D gene: -; V gene: TRBV27; CDR3 protein: ASTPSLGVNYGYT
J gene: TRBJ1-6; CDR3 length: 11; D gene: -; V gene: TRBV6-4; CDR3 protein: ASRREVNSPLH
J gene: TRBJ1-1; CDR3 length: 10; D gene: -; V gene: TRBV12-5; CDR3 protein: ASGQEDQVVF
J gene: TRBJ1-3; CDR3 length: 13; D gene: TRBD1; V gene: TRBV4-1; CDR3 protein: ASSPGQSSGNTIY
J gene: TRBJ1-5; CDR3 length: 15; D gene: TRBD1; V gene: TRBV19; CDR3 protein: ASSPNRGVFSNQPQH
J gene: TRBJ1-3; CDR3 length: 12; D gene: -; V gene: TRBV5-1; CDR3 protein: ASRLDSPGNTIY
J gene: TRBJ2-2; CDR3 length: 13; D gene: TRBD1; V gene: TRBV6-4; CDR3 protein: ARNPGQLNTGELF
J gene: TRBJ1-4; CDR3 length: 15; D gene: TRBD1; V gene: TRBV4-3; CDR3 protein: ASSQVIGTGTNEKLF
J gene: TRBJ2-1; CDR3 length: 16; D gene: TRBD2; V gene: TRBV4-2; CDR3 protein: ASSQELAGGPPYNEQF
J gene: TRBJ2-7; CDR3 length: 13; D gene: -; V gene: TRBV2; CDR3 protein: ASSEASPKDYEQY
J gene: TRBJ1-1; CDR3 length: 14; D gene: -; V gene: TRBV18; CDR3 protein: ASSTTAPNPDTEAF
J gene: TRBJ2-7; CDR3 length: 11; D gene: TRBD1; V gene: TRBV27; CDR3 protein: ASSFDRDYEQY
J gene: TRBJ2-3; CDR3 length: 13; D gene: TRBD1; V gene: TRBV7-2; CDR3 protein: ASSLLTGVEDTQY